These T cell receptor beta chains were read from a single sample in a study of blood T cell repertoires in COVID-19. Here immunoSEQ multiplex PCR was the method, and the copy in TCRdb shows in-frame clones only, minus some. This table holds almost 250,000 clones, about 89% found once. The sample consisted of peripheral blood. The receptors were gathered from a woman aged 55-69 years who had recovered from COVID-19. Both conserved end residues are part of each CDR3. The order of the fields is clone size, V gene, D gene, J gene, CDR3 DNA, CDR3 protein. D genes are given only for firm matches. Clone size, where shown, is once, few, many, or a class for clones that have expanded.

clone_size: NA; v_call: TRBV19; d_call: TRBD1; j_call: TRBJ1-2; cdr3_nt: TGTGCCAGTAGTTTACAACCGGGACAGCATAGCGCTAACTATGGCTACACCTTC; cdr3_aa: CASSLQPGQHSANYGYTF
clone_size: NA; v_call: TRBV6-5; d_call: NA; j_call: TRBJ1-2; cdr3_nt: TGTGCCAGCACCGAACACATATATGGCTACACCTTC; cdr3_aa: CASTEHIYGYTF
clone_size: NA; v_call: TRBV3-1/TRBV3-2; d_call: TRBD1; j_call: TRBJ1-1; cdr3_nt: TGTGCCAGCAGCCAAGAGGACAGGGGGTGGGTCGCTGAAGCTTTCTTT; cdr3_aa: CASSQEDRGWVAEAFF
clone_size: NA; v_call: TRBV12-5; d_call: NA; j_call: TRBJ2-2; cdr3_nt: TGTGCTAGTGGTTTGGTCGCGGGCGGCGGGGAGCTGTTTTTT; cdr3_aa: CASGLVAGGGELFF
clone_size: NA; v_call: TRBV2; d_call: TRBD1; j_call: TRBJ2-7; cdr3_nt: TGTGCCAGGGCTGGACAGGGCTACGAGCAGTACTTC; cdr3_aa: CARAGQGYEQYF
clone_size: NA; v_call: TRBV4-2; d_call: TRBD2; j_call: TRBJ2-2; cdr3_nt: TGTGCCAGCAGCCAAGCAGGACTAGCGGGGGGTCCAAACACCGGGGAGCTGTTTTTT; cdr3_aa: CASSQAGLAGGPNTGELFF
clone_size: NA; v_call: TRBV5-1; d_call: NA; j_call: TRBJ1-1; cdr3_nt: TGCGCCAGCAGCCCTCAACAGCAGAACACTGAAGCTTTCTTT; cdr3_aa: CASSPQQQNTEAFF
clone_size: NA; v_call: TRBV6-5; d_call: NA; j_call: TRBJ2-7; cdr3_nt: TGTGCCAGCAGTCTAGAACAGGGATTAGGGCAGTACTTC; cdr3_aa: CASSLEQGLGQYF
clone_size: NA; v_call: TRBV19; d_call: TRBD1; j_call: TRBJ1-5; cdr3_nt: TGTGCCAGTAGTATAGGGAGGGGCAGGGGGCGTAATCAGCCCCAGCATTTT; cdr3_aa: CASSIGRGRGRNQPQHF
clone_size: NA; v_call: TRBV6-5; d_call: NA; j_call: TRBJ1-3; cdr3_nt: TGTGCCAGCAGTAGCGGGGACGTTGGAAACACCATATATTTT; cdr3_aa: CASSSGDVGNTIYF
clone_size: NA; v_call: TRBV3-1/TRBV3-2; d_call: NA; j_call: TRBJ2-1; cdr3_nt: TGTGCCAGCAGCCAAGATACCCAGGTCAATAACTACAATGAGCAGTTCTTC; cdr3_aa: CASSQDTQVNNYNEQFF
clone_size: NA; v_call: TRBV14; d_call: NA; j_call: TRBJ2-1; cdr3_nt: TGTGCCAGCAGCCCCCTCGTGGAAGGGGGAAAGGGGCATGAGCAGTTCTTC; cdr3_aa: CASSPLVEGGKGHEQFF
clone_size: few; v_call: TRBV7-3; d_call: TRBD1; j_call: TRBJ2-2; cdr3_nt: TGTGCCAGCAGCTCATCAGGGGGCGAGGTCGGGGAGCTGTTTTTT; cdr3_aa: CASSSSGGEVGELFF
clone_size: NA; v_call: TRBV28; d_call: NA; j_call: TRBJ2-7; cdr3_nt: TGTGCCAGCAGTACCCGGGATACCAGATTCTACGAGCAGTACTTC; cdr3_aa: CASSTRDTRFYEQYF
clone_size: NA; v_call: TRBV4-1; d_call: TRBD1; j_call: TRBJ1-5; cdr3_nt: TGCGCCAGCAGCCAGAACCGGGACAGGAATCAGCCCCAGCATTTT; cdr3_aa: CASSQNRDRNQPQHF
clone_size: NA; v_call: TRBV18; d_call: TRBD2; j_call: TRBJ2-7; cdr3_nt: TGTGCCAGCTCACCCATCCCTAGCGGGGGGACCGAGCAGTACTTC; cdr3_aa: CASSPIPSGGTEQYF
clone_size: NA; v_call: TRBV5-1; d_call: TRBD2; j_call: TRBJ2-3; cdr3_nt: TGCGCCAGCAGCTTGGGCCTAGCGGGGGGTTCAGATACGCAGTATTTT; cdr3_aa: CASSLGLAGGSDTQYF
clone_size: NA; v_call: TRBV5-1; d_call: NA; j_call: TRBJ2-7; cdr3_nt: TGCGCCAGCAGCTCTACAGGCTTCGGCAACGAGCAGTACTTC; cdr3_aa: CASSSTGFGNEQYF
clone_size: once; v_call: TRBV5-6; d_call: TRBD1; j_call: TRBJ1-6; cdr3_nt: TGTGCCAGCAGCTTGGCAGGGGGAGATTCACCCCTCCACTTT; cdr3_aa: CASSLAGGDSPLHF
clone_size: NA; v_call: TRBV5-1; d_call: TRBD1; j_call: TRBJ2-5; cdr3_nt: TGCGCCAGCACCTTAATCGGGACAGGGGAAGAGACCCAGTACTTC; cdr3_aa: CASTLIGTGEETQYF
clone_size: NA; v_call: TRBV6-6; d_call: NA; j_call: TRBJ1-1; cdr3_nt: TGTGCCAGCATCTCTACTTTCGATGGTGCTGAAGCTTTCTTT; cdr3_aa: CASISTFDGAEAFF
clone_size: NA; v_call: TRBV5-5; d_call: NA; j_call: TRBJ1-5; cdr3_nt: TGTGCCAGCAGCTTGGCCGACAGGTTCAATCAGCCCCAGCATTTT; cdr3_aa: CASSLADRFNQPQHF
clone_size: NA; v_call: TRBV2; d_call: NA; j_call: TRBJ2-2; cdr3_nt: TGTGCCAGCAGTTATAAGAACACCGGGGAGCTGTTTTTT; cdr3_aa: CASSYKNTGELFF
clone_size: NA; v_call: TRBV20-1; d_call: NA; j_call: TRBJ1-2; cdr3_nt: TGCAGTGCTAGAGGGGCTGGCTACACCTTC; cdr3_aa: CSARGAGYTF
clone_size: once; v_call: TRBV7-3; d_call: TRBD2; j_call: TRBJ2-2; cdr3_nt: TGTGCCAGCAGCTGGGGGGGAAACACCGGGGAGCTGTTTTTT; cdr3_aa: CASSWGGNTGELFF
clone_size: NA; v_call: TRBV15; d_call: TRBD1; j_call: TRBJ2-5; cdr3_nt: TGTGCCACCAGCAGAGTAGGGAATAGGGGGCGTGAGACCCAGTACTTC; cdr3_aa: CATSRVGNRGRETQYF
clone_size: NA; v_call: TRBV12-3/TRBV12-4; d_call: NA; j_call: TRBJ1-1; cdr3_nt: TGTGCCAGCACGATAGGGGGAAGGTGGGCTTTCTTT; cdr3_aa: CASTIGGRWAFF
clone_size: NA; v_call: TRBV2; d_call: NA; j_call: TRBJ2-2; cdr3_nt: TGTGCCAGCAGCCTCTACGGGACAACCAGCACCGGGGAGCTGTTTTTT; cdr3_aa: CASSLYGTTSTGELFF
clone_size: NA; v_call: TRBV2; d_call: NA; j_call: TRBJ1-6; cdr3_nt: TGTGCCAGCAGGCTGGGAGGATATAATTCACCCCTCCACTTT; cdr3_aa: CASRLGGYNSPLHF
clone_size: NA; v_call: TRBV28; d_call: NA; j_call: TRBJ1-1; cdr3_nt: TGTGCCAGCAGTTTACAGGGTGTGAACACTGAAGCTTTCTTT; cdr3_aa: CASSLQGVNTEAFF
clone_size: NA; v_call: TRBV7-9; d_call: TRBD1; j_call: TRBJ1-2; cdr3_nt: TGTGCCAGCAGTCAGAGCCGGGACAGGGGTCCCATCGGCTACACCTTC; cdr3_aa: CASSQSRDRGPIGYTF
clone_size: NA; v_call: TRBV24-1; d_call: TRBD2; j_call: TRBJ2-5; cdr3_nt: TGTGCCACCAGTGAACAACCCGGGACTAGCGGGGGAGGGTTAGAGACCCAGTACTTC; cdr3_aa: CATSEQPGTSGGGLETQYF
clone_size: NA; v_call: TRBV14; d_call: NA; j_call: TRBJ2-2; cdr3_nt: TGTGCCAGCAGCCAGACATCCGGGGGGCACACCGGGGAGCTGTTTTTT; cdr3_aa: CASSQTSGGHTGELFF
clone_size: few; v_call: TRBV15; d_call: NA; j_call: TRBJ1-4; cdr3_nt: TGTGCCACCAGCCGCCCAGGGGTGCCGGGGGGAAAACTGTTTTTT; cdr3_aa: CATSRPGVPGGKLFF
clone_size: NA; v_call: TRBV12-3/TRBV12-4; d_call: NA; j_call: TRBJ2-1; cdr3_nt: TGTGCCAGCAGTTGGGGCGATGAGCAGTTCTTC; cdr3_aa: CASSWGDEQFF
clone_size: NA; v_call: TRBV7-9; d_call: TRBD1; j_call: TRBJ2-4; cdr3_nt: TGTGCCAGCAGCACCGGACAGGGGGCAGGAGCCAAAAACATTCAGTACTTC; cdr3_aa: CASSTGQGAGAKNIQYF
clone_size: NA; v_call: TRBV11-3; d_call: NA; j_call: TRBJ1-1; cdr3_nt: TGTGCCAGCAGCTTCGGTTGGGGGGACACTGAAGCTTTCTTT; cdr3_aa: CASSFGWGDTEAFF
clone_size: NA; v_call: TRBV6-2/TRBV6-3; d_call: TRBD1; j_call: TRBJ2-5; cdr3_nt: TGTGCCAGCAGTTACCCCGGACAGGTAAAACCCCAAGAGACCCAGTACTTC; cdr3_aa: CASSYPGQVKPQETQYF
clone_size: NA; v_call: TRBV11-1; d_call: TRBD1; j_call: TRBJ2-5; cdr3_nt: TGTGCCAGCAGCTTAGGGTCCAGGGGGCTACAAGAGACCCAGTACTTC; cdr3_aa: CASSLGSRGLQETQYF
clone_size: NA; v_call: TRBV7-8; d_call: TRBD1; j_call: TRBJ1-2; cdr3_nt: TGTGCCAGCAGCTTGGTCACTCCTAGGACAGGGCCATATGGCTACACCTTC; cdr3_aa: CASSLVTPRTGPYGYTF
clone_size: NA; v_call: TRBV28; d_call: NA; j_call: TRBJ2-2; cdr3_nt: TGTGCCAGCACCATGTACACCGGGGAGCTGTTTTTT; cdr3_aa: CASTMYTGELFF
clone_size: NA; v_call: TRBV27; d_call: TRBD1; j_call: TRBJ2-7; cdr3_nt: TGTGCCAGCAGTCCCCGACAGGGGGCCTACGAGCAGTACTTC; cdr3_aa: CASSPRQGAYEQYF
clone_size: NA; v_call: TRBV7-8; d_call: TRBD1; j_call: TRBJ1-1; cdr3_nt: TGTGCCAGCAGCTTAGCCCAGGGGGCTCGCACTGAAGCTTTCTTT; cdr3_aa: CASSLAQGARTEAFF
clone_size: once; v_call: TRBV5-8; d_call: NA; j_call: TRBJ2-6; cdr3_nt: TGTGCCAGCACCCCCCCGCCACGGTTGGCCAACGTCCTGACTTTC; cdr3_aa: CASTPPPRLANVLTF
clone_size: few; v_call: TRBV12-3/TRBV12-4; d_call: NA; j_call: TRBJ1-1; cdr3_nt: TGTGCCAGCAGTTTGGCTGTCCTAGCTGAAGCTTTCTTT; cdr3_aa: CASSLAVLAEAFF
clone_size: NA; v_call: TRBV28; d_call: NA; j_call: TRBJ2-7; cdr3_nt: TGTGCCAGCAGTTTAATATTGGAGGGGGCCGGGTACGAGCAGTACTTC; cdr3_aa: CASSLILEGAGYEQYF
clone_size: NA; v_call: TRBV7-2; d_call: NA; j_call: TRBJ1-2; cdr3_nt: TGTGCCAGCAGCCCGGGGACAAAGGCGTACACCTTC; cdr3_aa: CASSPGTKAYTF
clone_size: once; v_call: TRBV19; d_call: NA; j_call: TRBJ1-1; cdr3_nt: TGTGCCAGTAGCCTCAATCGGGGTGTCGGCACTGAAGCTTTCTTT; cdr3_aa: CASSLNRGVGTEAFF